The rows below give T cell receptor beta chains drawn from one sample of a study of human T cells and chemical hapten exposure. Using its own MiXCR run on the RACE reads, TCRdb lists one record per CDR3 protein. The table lists some 96,000 distinct CDR3 sequences, 27% of them singletons. The specimen was whole blood, collected in connection with sensitization to the hapten diphenylcyclopropenone (DPC). The receptors derive from a middle-aged man with alopecia areata. Some clones in this sample may be carry-over from other donors' samples. The CDR3 runs from the conserved cysteine through the conserved F or W. A D gene is named only where the DNA matches it firmly. For some rows the clone size is stated as once, few or many, or as a class when expanded; others skip it.

. TRBJ2-7 TRBV19 . TGTGCCAGTAGACCGCAGGGAGAAACGAGCGCGGGCGAGCAGTACTTC CASRPQGETSAGEQYF
many TRBJ2-1 TRBV12-3/TRBV12-4 TRBD1 TGTGCCAGCAGTTTAAGGGGGCAGATCGCCTACAATGAGCAGTTCTTC CASSLRGQIAYNEQFF
few TRBJ2-3 TRBV12-3/TRBV12-4 TRBD2 TGTGCCAGCAGTCCTCGGACTAGCGGGAGATCGGGTACGCAGTATTTT CASSPRTSGRSGTQYF
once TRBJ2-3 TRBV19 . TGTGCCAGTAGTATAACCGGGCAGGCTTTCGGAGATACGCAGTATTTT CASSITGQAFGDTQYF
. TRBJ2-2 TRBV7-9 TRBD1 TGTGCCAGCAGCTTACCGGACAGGGGTGTCGGGGAGCTGTTTTTT CASSLPDRGVGELFF
. TRBJ2-3 TRBV20-1 TRBD1 TGCAGTGCTAGTCTCCCCGAAGGGGGCATAGATACGCAGTATTTT CSASLPEGGIDTQYF
few TRBJ1-2 TRBV28 . TGTGCCAGCACACTGGCAGGGAGCTACGGCTACACCTTC CASTLAGSYGYTF
. TRBJ2-7 TRBV29-1 . TGCAGCGTTGGGGGTTCCGGGTACGAGCAGTACTTC CSVGGSGYEQYF
few TRBJ2-6 TRBV9 . TGTGCCAGCAGCGCCTTACAGGGTTTCTATGGGGCCAACGTCCTGACTTTC CASSALQGFYGANVLTF
. TRBJ2-2 TRBV27 . TGTGCCAGCAGTTCCCCCCCGAACGGGCGGACCGGGGAGCTGTTTTTT CASSSPPNGRTGELFF
few TRBJ2-7 TRBV9 . TGTGCCAGCAGCGTAGCCACAGGCTCCTACGAGCAGTACTTC CASSVATGSYEQYF
. TRBJ2-3 TRBV20-1 TRBD2 TGCAGCGGGGGGAACGCAGATACGCAGTATTTT CSGGNADTQYF
. TRBJ2-7 TRBV5-1 TRBD2 TGCGCCAGCAGCACAACACTAGCGGGAGGGTACGAGCAGTACTTC CASSTTLAGGYEQYF
. TRBJ1-5 TRBV5-5 TRBD1 TGTGCCAGCACCAGGGACAGAAGCAATCAGCCCCAGCATTTT CASTRDRSNQPQHF
. TRBJ1-4 TRBV5-1 . TGCGCCAGCAGCTTGTTACAGGGAGAAGAAAAACTGTTTTTT CASSLLQGEEKLFF
. TRBJ2-3 TRBV7-2 TRBD2 TGTGCCAGCGGAAGACTAGCGGGAGGGACAGATACGCAGTATTTT CASGRLAGGTDTQYF
. TRBJ2-7 TRBV10-2 TRBD1 TGCGCCAGCAGCACGACAGGGGTCCACGAGCAGTACTTC CASSTTGVHEQYF
. TRBJ1-3 TRBV12-3/TRBV12-4 TRBD1 TGTGCCAGCAGTTTGGGGACAGTAGACACCATATATTTT CASSLGTVDTIYF
. TRBJ1-1 TRBV15 . TGTGCCACCAGCAGAGTAAGTTCTGGGGCCACTGAAGCTTTCTTT CATSRVSSGATEAFF
. TRBJ2-3 TRBV7-2 . TGTGCCAGCAGCCAGGGACTGCACACAGATACGCAGTATTTT CASSQGLHTDTQYF
. TRBJ1-5 TRBV29-1 . TGCAGCGTCTCAGCGGGCTGTCAGCAGCCCCAGCATTTT CSVSAGCQQPQHF
. TRBJ2-1 TRBV24-1 . TGTGCCACCAGTGATCCCGGGGGCAATGAGCAGTTCTTC CATSDPGGNEQFF
. TRBJ1-1 TRBV6-2/TRBV6-3 . TGTGCCAGCAGGGGACAGAACACTGAAGCTTTCTTT CASRGQNTEAFF
. TRBJ2-7 TRBV11-2 TRBD2 TGTGCCAGCAGCTCTCCGGGACTAGCTTCACGCGAGCAGTACTTC CASSSPGLASREQYF
. TRBJ1-3 TRBV12-3/TRBV12-4 . TGTGCCAGCAGTCCCCACGGGGCCAGCTCTGGAAACACCATATATTTT CASSPHGASSGNTIYF
. TRBJ2-1 TRBV7-9 . TGTGCCAGCAGCTTAGTCCGAGGGCCCTACAATGAGCAGTTCTTC CASSLVRGPYNEQFF
few TRBJ2-5 TRBV6-5 TRBD1 TGTGCCAGCAGTTACTCCGTAACAGGGGGCCAAGAGACCCAGTACTTC CASSYSVTGGQETQYF
once TRBJ2-3 TRBV24-1 . TGTGCCACCAGTGAATCCTACACTTCTAGAGGCCCTACAGATACGCAGTATTTT CATSESYTSRGPTDTQYF
few TRBJ2-3 TRBV6-2/TRBV6-3 . TGTGCCAGCAGGAATCCGGGATTCACAGATACGCAGTATTTT CASRNPGFTDTQYF
. TRBJ1-1 TRBV12-3/TRBV12-4 . TGTGCCAGCAGTTTAGAGCAGGGTTGGGACACTGAAGCTTTCTTT CASSLEQGWDTEAFF
. TRBJ1-5 TRBV6-1 TRBD1 TGTGCCAGCAGTGATCGACAGGGCGAGGCCCAGCATTTT CASSDRQGEAQHF
few TRBJ2-7 TRBV9 . TGTGCCAGCAGCTCCGCGGACCGGTACGAGCAGTACTTC CASSSADRYEQYF
. TRBJ1-1 TRBV11-2 TRBD1 TGTGCCAGCAGCTTATATACGGGACAGCTGAACACTGAAGCTTTCTTT CASSLYTGQLNTEAFF
few TRBJ1-6 TRBV3-1 TRBD1 TGTGCCAGCAGCCAAGGGGACAGGGTCCTGTCACCCCTCCACTTT CASSQGDRVLSPLHF
. TRBJ2-1 TRBV9 TRBD1 TGTGCCAGCAGCTGGGGACAGGAATACAATGAGCAGTTCTTC CASSWGQEYNEQFF
few TRBJ1-6 TRBV12-3/TRBV12-4 . TGTGCCAGCAGTTTAGAGGATGCACCCCTCCACTTT CASSLEDAPLHF
. TRBJ1-5 TRBV12-3/TRBV12-4 . TGTGCCAGCAGTTTTTCTGCAATCATGCCCCAGCATTTT CASSFSAIMPQHF
many TRBJ1-4 TRBV29-1 . TGCAGCGTGGCCCTGGGGGGTAATGAAAAACTGTTTTTT CSVALGGNEKLFF
few TRBJ2-7 TRBV27 TRBD2 TGTGCCAGCAGTTTATTAACTAGCGGGAGGCCAAACGAGCAGTACTTC CASSLLTSGRPNEQYF
. TRBJ2-5 TRBV3-1 TRBD2 TGTGCCAGCAGCCAAGTCACTAGCGGGAGTGAGACCCAGTACTTC CASSQVTSGSETQYF
many TRBJ2-1 TRBV6-6 . TGTGCCAGCAGTCGAGGGTACAATGAGCAGTTCTTC CASSRGYNEQFF
many TRBJ2-1 TRBV7-8 . TGTGCCAGCGCTAGAATTCTCAATGAGCAGTTCTTC CASARILNEQFF